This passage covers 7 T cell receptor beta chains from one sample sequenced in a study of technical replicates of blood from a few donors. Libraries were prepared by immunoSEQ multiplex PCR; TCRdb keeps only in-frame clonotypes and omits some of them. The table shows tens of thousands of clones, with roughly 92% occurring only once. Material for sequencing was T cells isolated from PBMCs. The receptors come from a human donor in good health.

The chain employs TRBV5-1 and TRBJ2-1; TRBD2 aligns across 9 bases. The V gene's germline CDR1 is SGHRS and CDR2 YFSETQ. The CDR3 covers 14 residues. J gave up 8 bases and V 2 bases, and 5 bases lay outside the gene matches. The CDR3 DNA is TGCGCCAGCAGCTTAGCGGGGGGCGGGTATGAGCAGTTCTTC. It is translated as CASSLAGGGYEQFF.

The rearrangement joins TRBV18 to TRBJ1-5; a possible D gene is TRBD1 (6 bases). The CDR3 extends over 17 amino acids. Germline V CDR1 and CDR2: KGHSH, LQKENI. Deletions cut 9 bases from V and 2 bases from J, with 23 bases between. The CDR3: CARRAPGAAAGNQPQHF. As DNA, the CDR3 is TGTGCCAGACGGGCGCCAGGGGCCGCCGCGGGCAATCAGCCCCAGCATTTT.

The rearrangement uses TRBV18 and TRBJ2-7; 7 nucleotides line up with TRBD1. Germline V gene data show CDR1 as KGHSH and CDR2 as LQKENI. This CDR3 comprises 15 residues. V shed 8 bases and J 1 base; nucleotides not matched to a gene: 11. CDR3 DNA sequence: TGTGCCAGCCACGCCCGAGGGGGCATATCCTACGAGCAGTACTTC. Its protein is CASHARGGISYEQYF. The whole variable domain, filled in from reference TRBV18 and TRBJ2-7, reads NAGVMQNPRHLVRRRGQEARLRCSPMKGHSHVYWYRQLPEEGLKFMVYLQKENIIDESGMPKERFSAEFPKEGPSILRIQQVVRGDSAAYFCASHARGGISYEQYFGPGTRLTVT.

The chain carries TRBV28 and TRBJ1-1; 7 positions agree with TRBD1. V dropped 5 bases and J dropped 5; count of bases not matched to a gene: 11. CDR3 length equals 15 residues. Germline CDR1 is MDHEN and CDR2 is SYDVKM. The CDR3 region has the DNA TGTGCCAGCAGTCCCCGGTCAGGGGGATTTACTGAAGCTTTCTTT. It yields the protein CASSPRSGGFTEAFF.

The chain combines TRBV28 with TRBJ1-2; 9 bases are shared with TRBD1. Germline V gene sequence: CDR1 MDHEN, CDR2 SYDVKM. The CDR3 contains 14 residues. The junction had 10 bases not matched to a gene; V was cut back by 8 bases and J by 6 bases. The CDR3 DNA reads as TGTGCCAGCTATTCCACAGGGGGCGCGCATGGCTACACCTTC. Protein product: CASYSTGGAHGYTF.

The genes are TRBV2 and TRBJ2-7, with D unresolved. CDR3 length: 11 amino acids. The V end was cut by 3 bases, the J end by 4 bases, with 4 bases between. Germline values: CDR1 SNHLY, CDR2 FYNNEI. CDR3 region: CASSDMYEQYF. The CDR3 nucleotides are TGTGCCAGCAGTGACATGTACGAGCAGTACTTC.

The CDR3 coding sequence is TGTGCCAGCTCACCGACTACCCTTAACACAGATACGCAGTATTTT. It is translated as CASSPTTLNTDTQYF. V and J are TRBV18 and TRBJ2-3; possibly TRBD2 for D (5 bases). The CDR3 is 15 residues long. Germline CDR1 and CDR2: KGHSH and LQKENI. The V and J ends lost 3 bases and 2 bases respectively, with 12 bases between them.